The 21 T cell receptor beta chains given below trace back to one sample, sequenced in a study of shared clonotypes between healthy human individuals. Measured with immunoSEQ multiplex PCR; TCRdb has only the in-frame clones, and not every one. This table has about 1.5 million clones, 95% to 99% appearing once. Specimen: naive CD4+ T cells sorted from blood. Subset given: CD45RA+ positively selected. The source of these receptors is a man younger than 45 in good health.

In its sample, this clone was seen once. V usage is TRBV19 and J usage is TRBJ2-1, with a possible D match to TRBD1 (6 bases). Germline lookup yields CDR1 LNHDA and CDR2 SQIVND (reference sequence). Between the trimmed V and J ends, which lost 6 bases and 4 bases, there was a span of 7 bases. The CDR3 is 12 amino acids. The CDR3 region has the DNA TGTGCCAGTAGGGACAGTTACAATGAGCAGTTCTTC. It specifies CASRDSYNEQFF.

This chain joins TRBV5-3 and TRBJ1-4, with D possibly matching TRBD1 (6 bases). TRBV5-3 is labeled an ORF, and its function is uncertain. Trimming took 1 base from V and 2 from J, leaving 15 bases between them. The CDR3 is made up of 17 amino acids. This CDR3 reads CARSLLRGRRTNEKLFF. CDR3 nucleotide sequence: TGTGCCAGAAGCTTGCTTCGGGGGCGCCGCACTAATGAAAAACTGTTTTTT.

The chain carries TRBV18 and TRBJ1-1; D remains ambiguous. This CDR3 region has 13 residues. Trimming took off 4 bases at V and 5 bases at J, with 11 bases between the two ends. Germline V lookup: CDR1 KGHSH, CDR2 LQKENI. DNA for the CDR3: TGTGCCAGCTCACTTAAGTTGGGAACTGAAGCTTTCTTT. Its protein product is CASSLKLGTEAFF.

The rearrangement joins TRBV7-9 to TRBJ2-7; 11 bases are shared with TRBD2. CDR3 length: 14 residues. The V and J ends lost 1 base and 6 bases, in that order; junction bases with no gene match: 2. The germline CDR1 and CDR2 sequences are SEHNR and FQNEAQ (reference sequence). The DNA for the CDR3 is TGTGCCAGCAGCTTAGAACTAGCGGGAGCCGAGCAGTACTTC. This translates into CASSLELAGAEQYF.

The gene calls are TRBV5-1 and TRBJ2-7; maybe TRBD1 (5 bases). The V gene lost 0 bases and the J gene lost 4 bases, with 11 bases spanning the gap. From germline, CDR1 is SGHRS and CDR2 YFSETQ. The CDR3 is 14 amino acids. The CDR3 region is CASSLEPRVYEQYF. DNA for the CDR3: TGCGCCAGCAGCTTGGAGCCCAGGGTTTACGAGCAGTACTTC.

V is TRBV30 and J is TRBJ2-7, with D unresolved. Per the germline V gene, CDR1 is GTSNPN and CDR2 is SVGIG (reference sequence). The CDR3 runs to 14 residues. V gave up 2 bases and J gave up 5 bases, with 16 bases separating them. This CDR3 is CAWSPPPLVNEQYF. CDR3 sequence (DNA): TGTGCCTGGAGTCCACCCCCGCTAGTCAACGAGCAGTACTTC.

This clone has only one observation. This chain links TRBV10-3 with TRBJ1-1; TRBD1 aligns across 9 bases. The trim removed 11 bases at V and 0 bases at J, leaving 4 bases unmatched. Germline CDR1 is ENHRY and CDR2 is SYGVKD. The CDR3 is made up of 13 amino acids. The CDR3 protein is CAGGQGMNTEAFF. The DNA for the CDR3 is TGTGCCGGCGGACAGGGGATGAACACTGAAGCTTTCTTT.

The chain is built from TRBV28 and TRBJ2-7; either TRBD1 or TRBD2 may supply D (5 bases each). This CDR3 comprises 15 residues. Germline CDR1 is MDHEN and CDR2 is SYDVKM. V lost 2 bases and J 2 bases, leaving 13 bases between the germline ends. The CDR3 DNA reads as TGTGCCAGCAGTTTACCCGGGACGACGACCTACGAGCAGTACTTC. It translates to CASSLPGTTTYEQYF.

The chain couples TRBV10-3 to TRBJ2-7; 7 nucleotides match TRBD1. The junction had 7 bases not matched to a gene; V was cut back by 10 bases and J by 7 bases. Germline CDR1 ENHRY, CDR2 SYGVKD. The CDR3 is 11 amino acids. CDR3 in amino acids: CATQDRNEQYF. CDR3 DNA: TGTGCCACGCAGGACAGGAATGAGCAGTACTTC.

The CDR3 DNA is TGTGCCAGCAGCCCACTAGGCGGGGAAGGGCCCATGTATGGCTACACCTTC. Its protein product is CASSPLGGEGPMYGYTF. This sequence joins TRBV7-9 and TRBJ1-2; D is undetermined. V was trimmed by 5 bases and J by 5 bases, leaving 24 bases between them. The CDR3 has 17 residues. Germline V gene sequence: CDR1 SEHNR, CDR2 FQNEAQ (reference sequence).

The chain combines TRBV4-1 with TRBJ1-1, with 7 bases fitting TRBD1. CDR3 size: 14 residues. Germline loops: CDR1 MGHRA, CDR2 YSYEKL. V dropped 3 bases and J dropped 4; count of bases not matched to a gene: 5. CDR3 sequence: CASSQLPGGTEAFF. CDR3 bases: TGCGCCAGCAGCCAGTTACCAGGGGGCACTGAAGCTTTCTTT.

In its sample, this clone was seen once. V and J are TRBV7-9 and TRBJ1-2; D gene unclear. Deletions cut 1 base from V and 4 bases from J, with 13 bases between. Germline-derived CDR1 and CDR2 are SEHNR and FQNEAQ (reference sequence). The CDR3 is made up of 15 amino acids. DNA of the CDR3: TGTGCCAGCAGCTTAGTTGGAGCCCTAGGCTATGGCTACACCTTC. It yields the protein CASSLVGALGYGYTF.

For the CDR3, the DNA is TGCAGCGCCGAGGGGCCCCGCGGAGATACGCAGTATTTT. Translating gives CSAEGPRGDTQYF. V and J are TRBV29-1 and TRBJ2-3; D possibly uses TRBD1 or TRBD2 (5 bases each). Deletions cut 7 bases from V and 5 bases from J, with 16 bases between. Germline assignment: CDR1 SQVTM and CDR2 ANQGSEA. This CDR3 is 13 amino acids long.

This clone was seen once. The CDR3 DNA follows: TGTGCCAGCTCACCGCAATCGGGACAGCGGTACGAGCAGTACTTC. Translated, it gives CASSPQSGQRYEQYF. The chain has TRBV18 and TRBJ2-7, with 7 positions matching TRBD1. The CDR3 contains 15 residues. Germline assignment: CDR1 KGHSH and CDR2 LQKENI. The V and J ends lost 3 bases and 4 bases, in that order; junction bases with no gene match: 9.

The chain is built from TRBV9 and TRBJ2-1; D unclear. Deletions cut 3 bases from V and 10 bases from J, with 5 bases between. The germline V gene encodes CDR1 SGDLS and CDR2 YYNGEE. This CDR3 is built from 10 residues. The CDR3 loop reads CASSGEEQFF. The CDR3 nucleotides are TGTGCCAGCAGCGGGGAAGAGCAGTTCTTC.

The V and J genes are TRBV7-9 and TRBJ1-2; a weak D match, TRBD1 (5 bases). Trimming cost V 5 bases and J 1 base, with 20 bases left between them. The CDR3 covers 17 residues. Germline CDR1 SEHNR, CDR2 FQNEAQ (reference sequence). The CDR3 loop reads CASSPRGEGTFNYGYTF. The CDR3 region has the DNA TGTGCCAGCAGCCCCCGGGGTGAGGGGACCTTTAACTATGGCTACACCTTC.

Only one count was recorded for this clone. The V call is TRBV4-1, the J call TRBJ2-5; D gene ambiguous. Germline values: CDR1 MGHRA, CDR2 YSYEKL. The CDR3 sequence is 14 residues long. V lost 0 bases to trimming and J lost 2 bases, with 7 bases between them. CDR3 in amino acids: CASSQEETQETQYF. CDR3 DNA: TGCGCCAGCAGCCAAGAAGAGACACAAGAGACCCAGTACTTC.

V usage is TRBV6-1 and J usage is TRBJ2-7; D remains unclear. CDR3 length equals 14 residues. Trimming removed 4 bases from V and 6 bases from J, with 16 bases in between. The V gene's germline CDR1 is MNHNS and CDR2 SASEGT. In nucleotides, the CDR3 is TGTGCCAGCAGTGGAGAGCCGAGGTTTCGCGAGCAGTACTTC. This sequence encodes CASSGEPRFREQYF.

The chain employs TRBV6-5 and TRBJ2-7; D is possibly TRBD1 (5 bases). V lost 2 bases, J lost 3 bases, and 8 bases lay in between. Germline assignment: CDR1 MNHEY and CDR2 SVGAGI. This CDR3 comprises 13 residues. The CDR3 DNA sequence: TGTGCCAGCAGTTACCAGACAGACTACGAGCAGTACTTC. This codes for CASSYQTDYEQYF.

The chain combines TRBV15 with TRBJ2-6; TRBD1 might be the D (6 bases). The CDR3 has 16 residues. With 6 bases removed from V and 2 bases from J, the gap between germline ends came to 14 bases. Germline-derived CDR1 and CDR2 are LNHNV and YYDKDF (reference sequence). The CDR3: CATRADSITGANVLTF. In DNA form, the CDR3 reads TGTGCCACCAGGGCGGACAGTATTACTGGGGCCAACGTCCTGACTTTC.

CDR3 protein: CASSPMIDTQYF. The CDR3 DNA sequence: TGTGCCAGCTCACCAATGATAGATACGCAGTATTTT. The J gene is TRBJ2-3, the V gene TRBV18; D unresolved. The CDR3 has 12 amino acids. In germline, CDR1 is KGHSH, CDR2 LQKENI. V dropped 2 bases and J dropped 5 bases, with 5 bases sitting between them.